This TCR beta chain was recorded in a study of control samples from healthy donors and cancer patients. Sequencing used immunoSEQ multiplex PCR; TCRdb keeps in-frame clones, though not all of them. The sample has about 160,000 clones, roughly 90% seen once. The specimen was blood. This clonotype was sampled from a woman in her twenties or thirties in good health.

The CDR3 DNA reads as TGTGCCAGCAGCCAAGGGACTAGCACAGATACGCAGTATTTT. Protein sequence: CASSQGTSTDTQYF. The genes are TRBV4-2 and TRBJ2-3; possibly TRBD2 for D (5 bases). Trimming left V 1 base short and J 0 bases short, with 5 bases between. The CDR3 length is 14 residues. The germline CDR1 and CDR2 sequences are LGHNA and YNFKEQ.